This T cell receptor (beta chain) derives from a study of identical twins. Germline values: CDR1 KGHDR, CDR2 SFDVKD. CDR3 length equals 13 residues. Deletions cut 12 bases from V and 1 base from J, with 13 bases between. TCRdb recomputed calls from the 5' RACE reads with MiXCR, one row per CDR3 protein. The repertoire holds some 900,000 distinct CDR3 sequences, with about 12% as singletons. A further study also used this sample, focusing on yellow fever vaccine responses in identical twins.

The receptor was derived from a woman between 18 and 30 years old in good health. Sequencing input: PBMCs. This chain joins TRBV24-1 and TRBJ2-3; a weak D match, TRBD2 (5 bases). The CDR3: CAAGKVGTDTQYF. CDR3 nucleotide sequence: TGTGCCGCCGGGAAGGTAGGCACAGATACGCAGTATTTT.